These T cell receptor beta chains were read from a single sample in a study of T cells in Graves' hyperthyroidism and ophthalmopathy. TCRdb processed the multiplex PCR reads anew with MiXCR; each CDR3 protein has one entry. This sample yields a few hundred thousand distinct CDR3 sequences, of which approximately 14% are seen a single time; under 7.5% belongs to the top ten. The sequenced sample was blood. Receptors were obtained from a woman aged 25 to 39 with Graves' hyperthyroidism. The CDR3 runs from the conserved cysteine through the conserved F or W. A D gene is named only where the DNA matches it firmly. The listing skips clone size in some rows; elsewhere it reads once, few, many or a size class.

J | V | D | size | CDR3 | DNA
TRBJ2-7 | TRBV29-1 | TRBD1 | many | CSVEGVGTGTYEQYF | TGCAGCGTTGAAGGTGTGGGGACAGGGACCTACGAGCAGTACTTC
TRBJ2-1 | TRBV3-1 | TRBD1 | many | CASSQTDRAGDEQFF | TGTGCCAGCAGCCAAACCGACAGGGCGGGCGATGAGCAGTTCTTC
TRBJ2-3 | TRBV19 | TRBD2 | NA | CASSMQAVFSGRALRDTQYF | TGTGCCAGTAGTATGCAGGCGGTATTTAGCGGGAGGGCCTTACGCGATACGCAGTATTTT
TRBJ2-2 | TRBV10-1 | NA | NA | CASSIIREYGELFF | TGCGCCAGCAGTATTATTCGGGAGTACGGGGAGCTGTTTTTT
TRBJ2-7 | TRBV30 | NA | many | CAWSVSTHTYEQYF | TGTGCCTGGAGTGTAAGTACTCATACCTACGAGCAGTACTTC
TRBJ2-1 | TRBV9 | TRBD1 | few | CASSVEGQGPYEQFF | TGTGCCAGCAGCGTCGAAGGACAGGGGCCCTATGAGCAGTTCTTC
TRBJ2-2 | TRBV18 | NA | NA | CASSSDGGADTGELFF | TGTGCCAGCTCATCGGACGGCGGGGCTGACACCGGGGAGCTGTTTTTT
TRBJ2-5 | TRBV7-9 | NA | NA | CASTRGGGTGTQYF | TGTGCCAGCACCAGAGGGGGGGGAACGGGGACCCAGTACTTC
TRBJ1-5 | TRBV27 | TRBD1 | NA | CASSLTGQGRQSQHF | TGTGCCAGCAGTTTAACCGGACAGGGACGACAGTCCCAGCATTTT
TRBJ2-3 | TRBV5-1 | NA | few | CASSFRQVTDTQYF | TGCGCCAGCAGCTTTAGGCAGGTCACAGATACGCAGTATTTT
TRBJ2-7 | TRBV6-1 | NA | few | CASGIGTGNPYEQYF | TGTGCCAGCGGTATAGGGACCGGGAACCCCTACGAGCAGTACTTC
TRBJ2-7 | TRBV11-2 | TRBD1 | many | CASSSARGPWYEQYF | TGTGCCAGCAGCTCGGCCAGGGGGCCATGGTACGAGCAGTACTTC
TRBJ1-6 | TRBV7-2 | TRBD1 | many | CASSLAGTGLRSPLHF | TGTGCCAGCAGCTTAGCGGGGACAGGGCTCCGTTCACCCCTCCACTTT
TRBJ2-3 | TRBV29-1 | NA | NA | CSVELAGILTDTQYF | TGCAGCGTTGAGTTGGCGGGAATCCTCACAGATACGCAGTATTTT
TRBJ1-5 | TRBV6-1 | NA | NA | CASSPGAEGVRSQHF | TGTGCCAGCAGTCCTGGAGCTGAGGGTGTTCGTTCCCAGCATTTT
TRBJ2-3 | TRBV10-1 | NA | many | CASSEIGTGEDTQYF | TGCGCCAGCAGTGAGATTGGGACCGGGGAAGATACGCAGTATTTT
TRBJ2-2 | TRBV7-3 | TRBD2 | NA | CASSPAGGPPGELFF | TGTGCCAGCAGCCCCGCGGGAGGGCCCCCCGGGGAGCTGTTTTTT
TRBJ1-1 | TRBV20-1 | TRBD1 | many | CSATRQGNTEAFF | TGCAGTGCAACCAGACAGGGGAACACTGAAGCTTTCTTT
TRBJ2-7 | TRBV18 | NA | NA | CASSPNGQTHGQYF | TGTGCCAGCTCACCGAATGGACAGACCCACGGGCAGTACTTC
TRBJ2-1 | TRBV27 | TRBD2 | NA | CASSSNGREFF | TGTGCCAGCAGCTCTAACGGGAGGGAGTTCTTC
TRBJ2-7 | TRBV29-1 | NA | few | CSVVQESYEQYF | TGCAGCGTTGTGCAGGAGTCCTACGAGCAGTACTTC
TRBJ2-1 | TRBV30 | TRBD1 | many | CACFRTGMAYNEQFF | TGTGCCTGTTTCCGGACAGGTATGGCCTACAATGAGCAGTTCTTC
TRBJ2-7 | TRBV19 | NA | few | CAVGVRGRTYEQYF | TGTGCCGTAGGCGTCCGGGGACGGACCTACGAGCAGTACTTC
TRBJ1-2 | TRBV28 | NA | many | CASSLDRALSYTF | TGTGCCAGCAGTCTCGACAGAGCCCTAAGCTACACCTTC
TRBJ2-1 | TRBV28 | TRBD1 | many | CASSLGTGGSEQFF | TGTGCCAGCAGTTTGGGGACAGGGGGAAGTGAGCAGTTCTTC
TRBJ1-1 | TRBV5-1 | TRBD1 | few | CASSLAGTGETEAFF | TGCGCCAGCAGCCTAGCCGGGACAGGGGAGACTGAAGCTTTCTTT
TRBJ2-7 | TRBV6-2/TRBV6-3 | TRBD1 | many | CASSYPTGPHPYEQYF | TGTGCCAGCAGTTATCCGACAGGGCCCCATCCCTACGAGCAGTACTTC
TRBJ1-5 | TRBV27 | NA | NA | CASSLWGRGQPQHF | TGTGCCAGCAGTTTATGGGGAAGAGGACAGCCCCAGCATTTT
TRBJ1-5 | TRBV27 | TRBD1 | NA | CASGRGDRGRQPQHF | TGTGCCAGCGGGAGAGGGGACAGGGGGAGACAGCCCCAGCATTTT
TRBJ2-6 | TRBV27 | NA | few | CASRPDRTSGANVLTF | TGTGCCAGCAGGCCTGACAGGACCTCTGGGGCCAACGTCCTGACTTTC
TRBJ2-1 | TRBV4-1 | NA | NA | CASSQDRSLDYHNEQFF | TGCGCCAGCAGCCAAGATCGTTCACTAGACTATCACAATGAGCAGTTCTTC
TRBJ1-4 | TRBV6-6 | NA | many | CASSYLGGAPNEKLFF | TGTGCCAGCAGTTACTTGGGGGGGGCGCCTAATGAAAAACTGTTTTTT
TRBJ1-5 | TRBV3-1 | NA | many | CASSPDSSNQPQHF | TGTGCCAGCAGCCCCGACAGTTCTAATCAGCCCCAGCATTTT
TRBJ2-7 | TRBV27 | TRBD1 | many | CASSSQRQGPYEQYF | TGTGCCAGCAGTTCCCAAAGACAGGGACCCTACGAGCAGTACTTC
TRBJ2-1 | TRBV11-1 | TRBD2 | many | CASNGGSHPYNEQFF | TGTGCCAGCAACGGCGGGAGCCATCCCTACAATGAGCAGTTCTTC
TRBJ2-1 | TRBV20-1 | NA | many | CSASLSALGAVNEQFF | TGCAGTGCTAGCCTCTCCGCTCTTGGTGCCGTAAATGAGCAGTTCTTC
TRBJ2-1 | TRBV24-1 | NA | few | CATSDLKNSNEQFF | TGTGCCACCAGTGATCTTAAGAATAGTAATGAGCAGTTCTTC
TRBJ2-3 | TRBV20-1 | TRBD2 | few | CSAHLAVIFDTQYF | TGCAGTGCGCACCTAGCGGTGATCTTCGATACGCAGTATTTT
TRBJ2-3 | TRBV6-5 | NA | many | CASSYSTLGDTQYF | TGTGCCAGCAGTTACTCGACCCTGGGAGATACGCAGTATTTT
TRBJ2-3 | TRBV30 | NA | NA | CAWSSGSTDTQYF | TGTGCCTGGAGCAGCGGGTCGACAGATACGCAGTATTTT
TRBJ2-5 | TRBV7-9 | NA | NA | CASSPMATKGPMHF | TGTGCCAGCAGCCCGATGGCCACCAAGGGACCTATGCACTTC
TRBJ2-1 | TRBV11-3 | TRBD2 | many | CASSLGASGYNEQFF | TGTGCCAGCAGCTTAGGGGCTAGCGGGTACAATGAGCAGTTCTTC
TRBJ2-7 | TRBV27 | NA | few | CASSLSSRDEQYF | TGTGCCAGCAGTTTATCCAGTCGGGACGAGCAGTACTTC
TRBJ2-7 | TRBV7-3 | NA | NA | CASSIVQEDEQYF | TGTGCCAGCAGCATAGTACAGGAGGACGAGCAGTACTTC
TRBJ2-2 | TRBV7-8 | TRBD1 | many | CASSLLRGQTGELFF | TGTGCCAGCAGCCTTTTGAGGGGGCAGACCGGGGAGCTGTTTTTT
TRBJ2-7 | TRBV7-9 | TRBD2 | many | CASSTRLAGGHEQYF | TGTGCCAGCAGCACCCGACTAGCGGGAGGCCACGAGCAGTACTTC
TRBJ1-4 | TRBV5-4 | TRBD1 | NA | CASSDSDRGNEKLFF | TGTGCCAGCAGCGATTCGGACAGGGGGAATGAAAAACTGTTTTTT
TRBJ2-1 | TRBV7-9 | NA | NA | CASSYERIAYNEQFF | TGTGCCAGCAGCTACGAACGTATTGCCTACAATGAGCAGTTCTTC
TRBJ1-4 | TRBV2 | TRBD1 | NA | CASTGMQAGGDFEKLFF | TGTGCCAGCACCGGGATGCAAGCAGGGGGCGATTTTGAAAAACTGTTTTTT
TRBJ1-5 | TRBV12-3/TRBV12-4 | NA | NA | CASSLWEGTLQPQHF | TGTGCCAGCAGTTTATGGGAGGGTACCCTTCAGCCCCAGCATTTT
TRBJ2-1 | TRBV28 | NA | many | CASSLRATRNSYNEQFF | TGTGCCAGCAGTTTGCGGGCCACTAGGAACTCCTACAATGAGCAGTTCTTC
TRBJ2-7 | TRBV11-3 | TRBD2 | NA | CASSPGLAQDEQYF | TGTGCCAGCAGCCCAGGACTAGCTCAGGACGAGCAGTACTTC
TRBJ2-7 | TRBV27 | TRBD2 | few | CASSLAGDLSYEQYF | TGTGCCAGCAGTCTAGCGGGAGACCTCTCCTACGAGCAGTACTTC